This is a list of T cell receptor beta chains from one sample in a study of T cells in localized non-small cell lung cancer. Here immunoSEQ multiplex PCR was the method, and the copy in TCRdb shows in-frame clones only, minus some. The sample lists some 85,000 clones; around 82% were seen once. Sequenced material: PBMCs, taken before any cancer treatment. The receptor set was obtained from a man between 40 and 70 years old with stage II squamous cell lung carcinoma. CDR3s include the opening cysteine and the closing phenylalanine or tryptophan. The D gene is left open where the match is weak. Rows may omit the clone size; those that give it use once, few, many or a size class.

V	size	D	J	CDR3	DNA
TRBV6-5	-	TRBD2	TRBJ2-5	CASSGGRGETQYF	TGTGCCAGCAGTGGTGGGAGGGGAGAGACCCAGTACTTC
TRBV9	few	-	TRBJ2-1	CASSAGVAINEQFF	TGTGCCAGCAGCGCTGGGGTGGCTATCAATGAGCAGTTCTTC
TRBV28	-	-	TRBJ1-2	CASSAAGGDRAGDGYTF	TGTGCCAGCAGTGCCGCGGGGGGAGACCGCGCGGGTGATGGCTACACCTTC
TRBV5-1	-	TRBD1	TRBJ2-7	CASSLLGQGFYEQYF	TGCGCCAGCAGCTTGCTCGGACAGGGGTTCTACGAGCAGTACTTC
TRBV5-1	-	-	TRBJ2-1	CASSGGMGSYNEQFF	TGCGCCAGCAGCGGGGGGATGGGGTCCTACAATGAGCAGTTCTTC
TRBV7-2	-	TRBD2	TRBJ2-2	CASSWMAGGRGNTGELFF	TGTGCCAGCAGCTGGATGGCGGGAGGCCGCGGCAACACCGGGGAGCTGTTTTTT
TRBV5-1	-	TRBD1	TRBJ2-5	CASSLPQGAKETQYF	TGCGCCAGCAGCTTACCACAGGGGGCGAAAGAGACCCAGTACTTC
TRBV6-1	few	-	TRBJ2-7	CASSRRDLGEQYF	TGTGCCAGCAGTAGGAGGGACCTCGGGGAGCAGTACTTC
TRBV18	-	TRBD1	TRBJ2-7	CASSPPGQGAYEQYF	TGTGCCAGCTCACCACCGGGACAGGGGGCCTACGAGCAGTACTTC
TRBV6-5	-	TRBD1	TRBJ1-4	CASSFHPTGEKEKLFF	TGTGCCAGCAGTTTCCACCCGACAGGGGAGAAAGAAAAACTGTTTTTT
TRBV5-6	-	-	TRBJ1-6	CASSFSNSPLHF	TGTGCCAGCAGCTTTAGTAATTCACCCCTCCACTTT
TRBV7-3	-	-	TRBJ2-2	CASSPRGGPNTGELFF	TGTGCCAGCAGCCCAAGAGGGGGGCCTAACACCGGGGAGCTGTTTTTT
TRBV7-2	many	-	TRBJ1-5	CASSSEQNQPQHF	TGTGCCAGCAGCTCAGAACAAAATCAGCCCCAGCATTTT
TRBV27	few	-	TRBJ2-2	CASSLLNTGELFF	TGTGCCAGCAGTCTTCTAAACACCGGGGAGCTGTTTTTT
TRBV6-1	once	-	TRBJ2-7	CASSEREIYEQYF	TGTGCCAGCAGTGAAAGGGAGATCTACGAGCAGTACTTC
TRBV7-4	-	-	TRBJ2-1	CASSRGGRPSYNEQFF	TGTGCCAGCAGCCGAGGGGGGCGCCCTTCCTACAATGAGCAGTTCTTC
TRBV28	-	-	TRBJ2-5	CASSPGPLSQYF	TGTGCCAGCAGCCCCGGACCCCTTTCTCAGTACTTC
TRBV28	-	-	TRBJ2-3	CASSSGDTFYPTDTQYF	TGTGCCAGCAGTTCCGGGGACACCTTCTATCCCACAGATACGCAGTATTTT
TRBV30	few	TRBD1	TRBJ1-6	CAWSVDRVNSPLHF	TGTGCCTGGAGTGTCGACAGGGTAAACTCACCCCTCCACTTT
TRBV28	-	-	TRBJ2-1	CASYGSGYYNEQFF	TGTGCCAGCTACGGATCGGGTTACTACAATGAGCAGTTCTTC
TRBV7-2	-	TRBD1	TRBJ1-2	CASSPRAGGQGAGYTF	TGTGCCAGCAGCCCTCGGGCAGGGGGACAGGGGGCCGGCTACACCTTC
TRBV4-1	-	TRBD2	TRBJ2-2	CASSQESLAGAWTGELFF	TGCGCCAGCAGCCAAGAATCGTTAGCGGGGGCCTGGACCGGGGAGCTGTTTTTT
TRBV7-3	-	-	TRBJ2-3	CASSRGPASSTDTQYF	TGTGCCAGCAGCAGAGGGCCAGCGTCAAGCACAGATACGCAGTATTTT
TRBV6-1	-	-	TRBJ1-2	CASQTTIGGYTF	TGTGCCTCCCAAACGACAATTGGTGGCTACACCTTC
TRBV5-4	-	-	TRBJ2-1	CASSAGLTYNEQFF	TGTGCCAGCAGCGCGGGACTTACCTACAATGAGCAGTTCTTC
TRBV5-1	few	-	TRBJ2-3	CASSLGAGSRDTQYF	TGCGCCAGCAGCTTGGGGGCGGGTAGCAGGGATACGCAGTATTTT
TRBV7-6	-	TRBD2	TRBJ2-7	CASSSRERGTYEQYF	TGTGCCAGCAGCTCGCGGGAGCGGGGGACCTACGAGCAGTACTTC